The source of this T cell receptor (beta chain) is a study of sequential checkpoint blockade in melanoma. TCRdb keeps only in-frame clones here, not all; method: immunoSEQ multiplex PCR. This table has fewer than 35,000 clones, about 88% appearing once. The sample's treatment: randomized to nivolumab then ipilimumab (arm A) or the reverse (arm B). CDR1 is MDHEN and CDR2 is SYDVKM in the germline V gene. Between the trimmed V and J ends, which lost 6 bases and 5 bases, there was a span of 21 bases. This CDR3 is built from 16 residues. The specimen was CD8+ T cells sorted from blood (inferred from file names), collected from a patient given nivolumab and ipilimumab in sequence. The clonotype comes from a human donor with melanoma. This sequence joins TRBV28 and TRBJ2-3; tentatively, D is TRBD2 (6 bases). CDR3 DNA: TGTGCCAGCAGCCACCTCTCCCCTACGGGGGAAGATACGCAGTATTTT. It codes for CASSHLSPTGEDTQYF.